These 3 T cell receptor beta chains came from one sample sequenced in a study of cytomegalovirus exposure and HLA in healthy donors. The primer mix had 60 Vbeta and 13 Jbeta primers. Only in-frame clones appear in the TCRdb table, and some are missing; sequencing was by immunoSEQ multiplex PCR. The sample yields some 150,000 clones, roughly 81% seen once. The sample taken for sequencing was PBMCs. The receptors stem from a woman aged 50 to 60 in good health and CMV-seronegative.

The CDR3 here is CASSSAGSSNQPQHF. The CDR3 bases are TGTGCCAGCAGCTCTGCTGGTAGTAGCAATCAGCCCCAGCATTTT. This chain connects TRBV2 to TRBJ1-5, with D hard to call. Germline V gives CDR1 SNHLY, CDR2 FYNNEI. The V gene lost 6 bases and the J gene lost 0 bases, with 12 bases spanning the gap. CDR3 length: 15 residues.

The rearrangement uses TRBV6-6 and TRBJ2-7, with 7 bases fitting TRBD2. CDR3 length: 12 residues. The V gene end was trimmed by 10 bases and the J gene end by 3 bases; junction bases not matched to a gene: 6. Germline lookup yields CDR1 MNHNY and CDR2 SVGAGI (reference sequence). The CDR3: CATLSGGYEQYF. In nucleotides, the CDR3 is TGTGCCACACTATCGGGGGGCTACGAGCAGTACTTC.

The table lists this clone with a few counts. This chain links TRBV5-5 with TRBJ1-2; TRBD1 is a possible D gene (5 bases). Germline values: CDR1 SGHKS, CDR2 YYEKEE (reference sequence). This CDR3 is 14 amino acids long. The ends were cut back, 0 bases at V and 3 bases at J, with 9 bases in the middle. The CDR3, as DNA: TGTGCCAGCAGCTTGGGAACAGGATACTATGGCTACACCTTC. Amino acid sequence: CASSLGTGYYGYTF.